What follows are 18 T cell receptor beta chains derived from one specimen sequenced in a study of T cells after yellow fever vaccination. MiXCR, applied by TCRdb to the 5' RACE reads, yields one record per CDR3 protein. The sample has about 300,000 distinct CDR3 sequences; almost 4% are singletons. The sample consisted of PBMCs, taken 5 days after the yellow fever booster vaccination. The receptor set was obtained from a man aged 18 to 29 who received the YFV17D yellow fever vaccine.

The V call is TRBV7-2, the J call TRBJ2-1; 7 nucleotides agree with TRBD2. V gave up 1 base and J gave up 8 bases; unmatched junction bases: 5. This CDR3 has 14 residues. Germline CDR1 is SGHTA and CDR2 is FQGNSA. DNA for the CDR3: TGTGCCAGCAGCTTAGTTTCAGGGAGGGATGAGCAGTTCTTC. Its translation is CASSLVSGRDEQFF.

This clonotype was recorded at least ten times. The rearrangement uses TRBV15 and TRBJ1-5; D not resolved. Per the germline V gene, CDR1 is LNHNV and CDR2 is YYDKDF (reference sequence). The CDR3 totals 14 residues. The V end was cut by 0 bases, the J end by 7 bases, with 10 bases between. The DNA of the CDR3 is TGTGCCACCAGCAGAGATCGTCTTTTCCAGCCCCAGCATTTT. Translating it yields CATSRDRLFQPQHF.

This clonotype was seen a few times. The genes are TRBV5-4 and TRBJ2-7; D possibly corresponds to TRBD2 (5 bases). The V and J ends lost 2 bases and 4 bases respectively, with 19 bases between them. This CDR3 has 16 amino acids. CDR1 and CDR2 (germline): SGHNT, YYREEE (reference sequence). The CDR3: CASSLYDYQFRYEQYF. The CDR3 coding sequence is TGTGCCAGCAGCTTATATGACTACCAATTTAGGTACGAGCAGTACTTC.

There are a few counts of this clonotype. The rearrangement uses TRBV20-1 and TRBJ2-7, with TRBD1 identical over 9 bases. The CDR3 runs 15 residues. Germline values: CDR1 DFQATT, CDR2 SNEGSKA (reference sequence). V shed 4 bases, J shed 5 bases, and the junction held 12 bases outside the gene matches. This CDR3 is CSAIPGTGNFHEQYV. Written as DNA, the CDR3 is TGCAGTGCTATCCCCGGGACAGGGAATTTTCACGAGCAGTACGTC.

This clonotype was detected a few times. The CDR3 loop is CASSLGEGGFSSTGELFF. The CDR3 DNA reads TGTGCCAGCAGCTTGGGGGAAGGGGGATTCTCAAGCACCGGGGAGCTGTTTTTT. The chain employs TRBV7-3 and TRBJ2-2, with D possibly TRBD1 on 6 matching bases. Trimming took off 3 bases at V and 4 bases at J, with 21 bases between the two ends. This CDR3 is 18 amino acids long. Germline V gene sequence: CDR1 SGHTA, CDR2 FQGTGA. The full variable domain, in which reference TRBV7-3 and TRBJ2-2 provide the parts outside the CDR3, is GAGVSQTPSNKVTEKGKYVELRCDPISGHTALYWYRQSLGQGPEFLIYFQGTGAADDSGLPNDRFFAVRPEGSVSTLKIQRTERGDSAVYLCASSLGEGGFSSTGELFFGEGSRLTVL.

This clonotype turned up a few times. CDR3 nucleotides: TGTGCCAGCAGCAGCGACAGGGGCATCGATGAAAAACTGTTTTTT. It yields the protein CASSSDRGIDEKLFF. The chain has TRBV21-1 and TRBJ1-4; the table's D call, TRBD1, was not checked against the DNA. TRBV21-1 is described as a pseudogene. CDR3 length equals 15 residues.

The table lists this clonotype with many counts. The V call is TRBV5-5, the J call TRBJ2-3, with D possibly TRBD1 on 6 matching bases. From germline, CDR1 is SGHKS and CDR2 YYEKEE (reference sequence). V lost 0 bases, J lost 6 bases, and 14 bases lay in between. This CDR3 region has 15 residues. CDR3 protein: CASSLDPGTGDTQYF. Here the CDR3 DNA reads TGTGCCAGCAGCTTGGACCCGGGTACAGGGGATACGCAGTATTTT.

This chain uses TRBV6-5 with TRBJ1-2; a weak D match, TRBD1 (5 bases). Trimming removed 5 bases at V and 0 bases at J, with 19 bases between. Germline-derived CDR1 and CDR2 are MNHEY and SVGAGI. This CDR3 comprises 17 residues. CDR3 DNA sequence: TGTGCCAGCAGTCCAGCGAAGACAGTGACAGCTAACTATGGCTACACCTTC. This codes for CASSPAKTVTANYGYTF.

This clonotype was observed at least ten times. This chain links TRBV5-1 with TRBJ1-2; unclear D gene. From germline, CDR1 is SGHRS and CDR2 YFSETQ. This CDR3 has 13 amino acids. The ends were cut back, 0 bases at V and 7 bases at J, with 10 bases in the middle. Written as DNA, the CDR3 is TGCGCCAGCAGCTTGGAGGATAGGTTTGGCTACACCTTC. It translates to CASSLEDRFGYTF. Combining the CDR3 with reference TRBV5-1 and TRBJ1-2 gives the whole variable domain KAGVTQTPRYLIKTRGQQVTLSCSPISGHRSVSWYQQTPGQGLQFLFEYFSETQRNKGNFPGRFSGRQFSNSRSEMNVSTLELGDSALYLCASSLEDRFGYTFGSGTRLTVV.

This clonotype was observed many times. The chain recombines TRBV6-6 with TRBJ1-6; D is undetermined. Trimming shortened V by 3 bases and J by 7 bases, and 13 bases separated the two germline ends. The CDR3 totals 15 residues. Per the germline V gene, CDR1 is MNHNY and CDR2 is SVGAGI (reference sequence). The CDR3 spells CASSYGPEENSPLHF. The CDR3 DNA reads TGTGCCAGCAGTTATGGGCCTGAGGAAAATTCACCCCTCCACTTT.

To note about this clonotype: A much larger clone differs by one base, so this may be a read error. The rearrangement links TRBV29-1 to TRBJ2-7; D gene uncertain. Germline V gene lookup returns CDR1 SQVTM and CDR2 ANQGSEA. The CDR3 has 14 amino acids. Trimming cost V 6 bases and J 4 bases, with 19 bases left between them. The CDR3 sequence is CSVAEWTDFYEQYF. CDR3 DNA sequence: TGCAGCGTGGCCGAGTGGACGGATTTTTACGAGCAGTACTTC.

This clonotype was observed a handful of times. The chain carries TRBV18 and TRBJ2-3; 9 nucleotides agree with TRBD1. The CDR3 contains 16 residues. Looked up from germline, CDR1 is KGHSH and CDR2 is LQKENI. V lost 3 bases to trimming and J lost 0 bases; unmatched junction nucleotides: 4. The CDR3 nucleotides are TGTGCCAGCTCACCTTTTGGGACAGGGAGCACAGATACGCAGTATTTT. Translated, it gives CASSPFGTGSTDTQYF.

This clonotype was picked up many times. The J gene is TRBJ1-1, the V gene TRBV6-6; 11 positions agree with TRBD1. V lost 6 bases to trimming and J lost 3 bases; unmatched junction nucleotides: 9. CDR3 length: 16 residues. Germline loops: CDR1 MNHNY, CDR2 SVGAGI (reference sequence). CDR3 protein: CASSHRTGGEHTEAFF. The CDR3 nucleotides are TGTGCCAGCAGCCACCGGACAGGGGGCGAGCACACTGAAGCTTTCTTT.

The V and J genes are TRBV18 and TRBJ1-3; tentatively, D is TRBD1 (5 bases). The V end was cut by 2 bases, the J end by 9 bases, with 17 bases between. CDR1 and CDR2 from the germline V gene are KGHSH and LQKENI. This CDR3 region has 15 residues. CDR3 residues: CASSPNPGARVTIYF. The CDR3 DNA reads TGTGCCAGCTCACCAAACCCCGGGGCGCGGGTCACCATATATTTT.

In this sample, this clonotype turned up a few times. V usage is TRBV29-1 and J usage is TRBJ1-2, with D possibly matching TRBD1 (6 bases). V was cut by 7 bases and J by 8 bases, with 23 bases left in between. This CDR3 is built from 14 residues. CDR1 is SQVTM and CDR2 is ANQGSEA in the germline V gene. This chain's CDR3 is CSAEGVGPRRGYTF. The CDR3 region has the DNA TGCAGCGCCGAGGGGGTCGGACCAAGGAGGGGCTACACCTTC.

This clonotype was found many times. The chain employs TRBV30 and TRBJ2-7; 8 bases are a match to TRBD1. The CDR3 has 15 residues. V lost 2 bases, J lost 5 bases, and 11 bases stayed unmatched. CDR1 is GTSNPN, CDR2 SVGIG, per germline (reference sequence). CDR3 DNA sequence: TGTGCCTGGAGTATCAGGGGGCGAAGTAGAGACGAGCAGTACTTC. Translating it yields CAWSIRGRSRDEQYF.

The chain uses TRBV6-6 and TRBJ1-1; D is unclear. From germline, CDR1 is MNHNY and CDR2 SVGAGI (reference sequence). V shed 6 bases and J shed 3 bases, with 23 bases lying between them. This CDR3 comprises 17 residues. CDR3 DNA sequence: TGTGCCAGCAGCTATTGGAGTCGGGAGCCTCGGGACACTGAAGCTTTCTTT. Amino acids: CASSYWSREPRDTEAFF.

This clonotype appeared a few times. The chain has TRBV7-8 and TRBJ1-4; tentative D call: TRBD1 (5 bases). Trimming removed 5 bases from V and 2 bases from J, with 12 bases in between. The CDR3 is 15 amino acids. Germline V gives CDR1 SGHVS, CDR2 FQNEAQ. CDR3 sequence reads: CASSTAGLTNEKLFF. In DNA, the CDR3 is TGTGCCAGCAGCACGGCAGGGTTGACTAATGAAAAACTGTTTTTT.